This record concerns one T cell receptor beta chain sequence. This entry belongs to a study of T cells expressing NK-cell markers. Study as a whole: HCMV serostatus: seven of eight sequenced donors positive, one negative.

From germline, CDR1 is SGHRS and CDR2 YFSETQ. CDR3 length equals 17 residues. UMIs were included in TCR beta cDNA generated by 5'RACE template switching. TCRdb re-called the 5' RACE reads; every CDR3 protein appears as one record, without DNA. Its clone listing holds approximately 440,000 distinct CDR3 sequences. This rearrangement joins TRBV5-1 to TRBJ2-1; TCRdb's D call, TRBD2, is unchecked because there is no DNA. This receptor was identified in a woman aged 45 to 65 in good health. Sequenced input: blood T cells: a sorted CD56 or NKG2C T cell subset, CD4+ or CD8+ T cells, or bulk PBMC T cells (not recorded which). The CDR3 here is CASSLVSTSGPYNEQFF.